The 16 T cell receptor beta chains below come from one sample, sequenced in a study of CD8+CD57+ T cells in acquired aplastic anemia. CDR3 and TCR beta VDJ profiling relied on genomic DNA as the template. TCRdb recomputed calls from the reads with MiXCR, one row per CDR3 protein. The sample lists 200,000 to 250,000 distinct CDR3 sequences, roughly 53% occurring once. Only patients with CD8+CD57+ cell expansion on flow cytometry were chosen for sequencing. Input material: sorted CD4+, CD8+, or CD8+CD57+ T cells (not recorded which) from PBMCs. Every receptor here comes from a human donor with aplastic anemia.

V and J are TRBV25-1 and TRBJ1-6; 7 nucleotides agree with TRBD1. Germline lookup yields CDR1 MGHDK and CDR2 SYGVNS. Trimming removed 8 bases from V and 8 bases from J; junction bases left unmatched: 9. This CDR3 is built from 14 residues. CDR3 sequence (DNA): TGTGCCAGCGCCCTCGGACAGGCTTATTCACCCCTCCACTTT. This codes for CASALGQAYSPLHF.

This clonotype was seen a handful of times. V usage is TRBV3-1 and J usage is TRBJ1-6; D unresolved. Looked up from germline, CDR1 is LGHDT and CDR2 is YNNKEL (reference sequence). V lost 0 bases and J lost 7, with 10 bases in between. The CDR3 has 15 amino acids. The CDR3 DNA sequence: TGTGCCAGCAGCCAAGATATAGGGTTCAATTCACCCCTCCACTTT. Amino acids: CASSQDIGFNSPLHF.

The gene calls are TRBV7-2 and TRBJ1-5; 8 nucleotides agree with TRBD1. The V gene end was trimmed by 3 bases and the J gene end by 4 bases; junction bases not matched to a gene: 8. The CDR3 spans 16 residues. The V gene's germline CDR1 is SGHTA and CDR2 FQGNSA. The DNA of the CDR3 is TGTGCCAGCAGCTTTCCACCGCGACAGGGGAATCAGCCCCAGCATTTT. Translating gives CASSFPPRQGNQPQHF.

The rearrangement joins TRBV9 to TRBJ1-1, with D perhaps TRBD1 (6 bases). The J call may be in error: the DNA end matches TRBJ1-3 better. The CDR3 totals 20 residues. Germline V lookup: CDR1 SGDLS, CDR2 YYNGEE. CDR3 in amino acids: CASSPPGHTREEKVGNTIYF. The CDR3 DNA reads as TGTGCCAGCAGTCCACCGGGACATACCAGGGAGGAGAAGGTTGGAAACACCATATATTTT.

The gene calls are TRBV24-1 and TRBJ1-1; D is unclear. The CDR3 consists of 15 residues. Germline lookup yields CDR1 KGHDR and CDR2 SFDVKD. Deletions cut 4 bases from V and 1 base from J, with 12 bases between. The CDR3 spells CATSDSRRRNTEAFF. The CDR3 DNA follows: TGTGCCACCAGTGACAGCAGGAGACGGAACACTGAAGCTTTCTTT.

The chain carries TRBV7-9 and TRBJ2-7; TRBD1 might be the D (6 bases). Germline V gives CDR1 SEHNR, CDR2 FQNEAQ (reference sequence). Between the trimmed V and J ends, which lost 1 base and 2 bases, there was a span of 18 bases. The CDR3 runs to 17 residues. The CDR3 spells CASSLEAGDDRTYEQYF. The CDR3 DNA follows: TGTGCCAGCAGCTTAGAGGCAGGGGACGATCGGACCTACGAGCAGTACTTC.

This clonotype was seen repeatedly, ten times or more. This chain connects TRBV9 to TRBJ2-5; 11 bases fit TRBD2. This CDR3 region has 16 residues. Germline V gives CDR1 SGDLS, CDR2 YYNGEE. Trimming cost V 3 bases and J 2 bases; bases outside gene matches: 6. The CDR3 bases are TGTGCCAGCAGCGACCGACTAGCGGGGTCTCAAGAGACCCAGTACTTC. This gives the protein CASSDRLAGSQETQYF. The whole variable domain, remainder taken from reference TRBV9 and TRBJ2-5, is DSGVTQTPKHLITATGQRVTLRCSPRSGDLSVYWYQQSLDQGLQFLIQYYNGEERAKGNILERFSAQQFPDLHSELNLSSLELGDSALYFCASSDRLAGSQETQYFGPGTRLLVL.

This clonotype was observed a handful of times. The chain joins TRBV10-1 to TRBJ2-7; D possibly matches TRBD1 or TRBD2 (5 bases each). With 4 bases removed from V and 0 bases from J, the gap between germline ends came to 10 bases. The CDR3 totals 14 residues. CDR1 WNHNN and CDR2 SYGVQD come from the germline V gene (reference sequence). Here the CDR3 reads CASSGRTYSYEQYF. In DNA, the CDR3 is TGCGCCAGCAGTGGGAGGACATACTCCTACGAGCAGTACTTC.

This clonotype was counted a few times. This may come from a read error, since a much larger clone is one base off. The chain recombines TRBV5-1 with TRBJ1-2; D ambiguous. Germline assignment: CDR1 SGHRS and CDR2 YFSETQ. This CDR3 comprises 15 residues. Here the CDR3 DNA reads TGCGCCAGCAGCTTGGCCGGGGTCTCTAACCATGGCTACACCTTC. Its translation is CASSLAGVSNHGYTF.

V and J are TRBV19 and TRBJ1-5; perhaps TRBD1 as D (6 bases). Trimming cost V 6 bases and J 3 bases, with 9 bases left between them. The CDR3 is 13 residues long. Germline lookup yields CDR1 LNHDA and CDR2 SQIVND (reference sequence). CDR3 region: CASSGQLNQPQHF. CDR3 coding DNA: TGTGCCAGTAGCGGACAGCTCAATCAGCCCCAGCATTTT. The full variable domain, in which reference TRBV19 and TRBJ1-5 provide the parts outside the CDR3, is DGGITQSPKYLFRKEGQNVTLSCEQNLNHDAMYWYRQDPGQGLRLIYYSQIVNDFQKGDIAEGYSVSREKKESFPLTVTSAQKNPTAFYLCASSGQLNQPQHFGDGTRLSIL.

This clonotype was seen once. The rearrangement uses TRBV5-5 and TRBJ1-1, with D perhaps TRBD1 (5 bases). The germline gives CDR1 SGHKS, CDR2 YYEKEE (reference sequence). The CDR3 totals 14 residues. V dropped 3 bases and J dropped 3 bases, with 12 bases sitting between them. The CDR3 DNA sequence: TGTGCCAGCAGCTCCCTGGGGGGGGACACTGAAGCTTTCTTT. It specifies CASSSLGGDTEAFF.

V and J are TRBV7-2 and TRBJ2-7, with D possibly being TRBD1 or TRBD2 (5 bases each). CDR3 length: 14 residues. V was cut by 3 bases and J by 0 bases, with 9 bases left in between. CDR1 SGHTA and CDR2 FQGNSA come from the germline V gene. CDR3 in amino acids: CASSLGPASYEQYF. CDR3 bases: TGTGCCAGCAGCTTGGGACCAGCCTCCTACGAGCAGTACTTC. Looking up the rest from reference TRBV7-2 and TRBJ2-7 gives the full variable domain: GAGVSQSPSNKVTEKGKDVELRCDPISGHTALYWYRQSLGQGLEFLIYFQGNSAPDKSGLPSDRFSAERTGGSVSTLTIQRTQQEDSAVYLCASSLGPASYEQYFGPGTRLTVT.

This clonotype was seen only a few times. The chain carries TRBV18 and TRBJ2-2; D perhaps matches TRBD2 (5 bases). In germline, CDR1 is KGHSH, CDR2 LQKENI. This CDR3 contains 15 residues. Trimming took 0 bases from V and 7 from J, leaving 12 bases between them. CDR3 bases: TGTGCCAGCTCACCACCTAGCAACGGGAACGGGGAGCTGTTTTTT. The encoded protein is CASSPPSNGNGELFF.

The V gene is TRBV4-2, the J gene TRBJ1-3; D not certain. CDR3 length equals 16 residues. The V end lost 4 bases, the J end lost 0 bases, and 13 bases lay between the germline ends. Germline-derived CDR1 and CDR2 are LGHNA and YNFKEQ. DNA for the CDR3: TGTGCCAGCAGCCCCGGATGGCTACTCTCTGGAAACACCATATATTTT. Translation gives CASSPGWLLSGNTIYF.

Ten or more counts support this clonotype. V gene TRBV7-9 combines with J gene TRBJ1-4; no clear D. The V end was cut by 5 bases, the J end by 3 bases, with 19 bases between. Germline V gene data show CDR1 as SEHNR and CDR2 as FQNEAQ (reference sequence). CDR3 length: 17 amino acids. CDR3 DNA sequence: TGTGCCAGCAGCCTACCCCGCGCCGGCGGACCTAATGAAAAACTGTTTTTT. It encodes CASSLPRAGGPNEKLFF.

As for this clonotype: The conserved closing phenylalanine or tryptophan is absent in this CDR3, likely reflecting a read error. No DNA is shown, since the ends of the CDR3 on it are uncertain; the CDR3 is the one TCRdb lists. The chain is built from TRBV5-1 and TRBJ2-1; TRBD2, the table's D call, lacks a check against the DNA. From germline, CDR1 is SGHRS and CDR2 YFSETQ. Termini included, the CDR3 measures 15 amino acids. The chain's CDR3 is CASSWGGEEGMSSSS.